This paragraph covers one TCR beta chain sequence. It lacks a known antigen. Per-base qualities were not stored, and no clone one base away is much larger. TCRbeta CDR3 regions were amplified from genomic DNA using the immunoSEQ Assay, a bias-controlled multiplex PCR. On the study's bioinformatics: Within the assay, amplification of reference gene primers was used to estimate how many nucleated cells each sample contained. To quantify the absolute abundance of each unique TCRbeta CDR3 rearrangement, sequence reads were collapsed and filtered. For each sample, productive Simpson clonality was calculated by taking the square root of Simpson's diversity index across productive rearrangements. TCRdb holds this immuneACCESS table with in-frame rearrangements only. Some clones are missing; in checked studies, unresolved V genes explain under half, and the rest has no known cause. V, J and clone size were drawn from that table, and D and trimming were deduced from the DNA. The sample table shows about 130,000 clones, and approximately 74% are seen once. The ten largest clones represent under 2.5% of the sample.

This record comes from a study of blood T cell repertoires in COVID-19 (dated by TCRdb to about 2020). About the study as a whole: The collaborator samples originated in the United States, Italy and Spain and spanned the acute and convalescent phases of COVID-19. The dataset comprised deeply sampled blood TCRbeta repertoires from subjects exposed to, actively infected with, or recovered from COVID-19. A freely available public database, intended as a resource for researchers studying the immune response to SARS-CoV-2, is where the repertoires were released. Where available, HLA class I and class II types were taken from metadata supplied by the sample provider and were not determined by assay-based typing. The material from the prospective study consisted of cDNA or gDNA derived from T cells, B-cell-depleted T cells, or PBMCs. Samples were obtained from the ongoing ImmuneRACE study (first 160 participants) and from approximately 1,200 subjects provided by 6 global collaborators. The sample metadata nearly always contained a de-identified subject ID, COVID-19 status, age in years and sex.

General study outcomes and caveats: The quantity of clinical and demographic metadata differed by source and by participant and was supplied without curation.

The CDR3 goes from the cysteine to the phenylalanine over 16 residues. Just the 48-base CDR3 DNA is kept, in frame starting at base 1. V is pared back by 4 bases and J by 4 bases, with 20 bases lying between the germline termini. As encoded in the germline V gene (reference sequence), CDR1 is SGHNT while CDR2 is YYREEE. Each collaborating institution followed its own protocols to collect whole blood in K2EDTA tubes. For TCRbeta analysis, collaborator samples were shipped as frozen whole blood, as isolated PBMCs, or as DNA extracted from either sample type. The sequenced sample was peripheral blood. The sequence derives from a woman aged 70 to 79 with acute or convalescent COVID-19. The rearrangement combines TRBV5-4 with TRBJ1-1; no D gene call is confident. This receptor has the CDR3 CASSGSGSPRGTEAFF. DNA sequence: TGTGCCAGCAGCGGGTCGGGGTCACCCAGAGGCACTGAAGCTTTCTTT.